Listed here are 28 T cell receptor beta chains from one sample, sequenced in a study of T cell responses to AZD1222 COVID-19 vaccine. Method: immunoSEQ multiplex PCR; TCRdb's copy keeps in-frame clones and lacks some. The sample holds 150,000 to 200,000 clones; around 90% are singletons and the top ten take roughly 1.3%. Sequenced here: peripheral blood, sampled on day 0 of AZD1222 vaccination. These receptors all come from an adult in good health.

The rearrangement links TRBV5-5 to TRBJ1-5, with D unresolved. V was shortened by 0 bases and J by 3 bases, with 7 bases between the two germline ends. From germline, CDR1 is SGHKS and CDR2 YYEKEE (reference sequence). CDR3 length equals 14 residues. This chain's CDR3 is CASSLGPNNQPQHF. CDR3 DNA: TGTGCCAGCAGCTTGGGTCCGAACAATCAGCCCCAGCATTTT.

The chain is built from TRBV5-1 and TRBJ1-2; D might be TRBD1 (5 bases). V lost 3 bases and J 7 bases, leaving 16 bases between the germline ends. Germline assignment: CDR1 SGHRS and CDR2 YFSETQ. CDR3 size: 14 residues. This chain's CDR3 is CASSYTGGRGGYTF. The CDR3 DNA reads as TGCGCCAGCAGCTATACCGGTGGAAGGGGTGGCTACACCTTC.

This clone was picked up one time. The rearrangement uses TRBV6-5 and TRBJ1-2; 7 nucleotides agree with TRBD1. This CDR3 has 16 residues. Germline V gene sequence: CDR1 MNHEY, CDR2 SVGAGI. Trimming removed 0 bases from V and 6 bases from J; junction bases left unmatched: 10. The CDR3 region is CASSYSYRGVLDGYTF. The CDR3 nucleotides are TGTGCCAGCAGTTACTCGTACAGGGGCGTCTTAGATGGCTACACCTTC.

The chain combines TRBV13 with TRBJ1-6, with TRBD1 matching 8 bases. The germline V gene has CDR1 PRHDT and CDR2 FYEKMQ (reference sequence). The V segment lost 5 bases and the J segment 8 bases; nucleotides outside the gene matches: 2. The CDR3 runs 13 residues. The CDR3 DNA follows: TGTGCCAGCAGCGACAGGGGTGATTCACCCCTCCACTTT. It is translated as CASSDRGDSPLHF.

The chain has TRBV24-1 and TRBJ1-5; D is possibly TRBD1 (6 bases). The germline V gene encodes CDR1 KGHDR and CDR2 SFDVKD. The V gene lost 7 bases and the J gene lost 0 bases, with 12 bases spanning the gap. The CDR3 runs 15 residues. CDR3 nucleotides: TGTGCCACCAGGAGGGGGAGGACTAGCAATCAGCCCCAGCATTTT. Translation gives CATRRGRTSNQPQHF.

The chain links TRBV30 to TRBJ2-5; 10 bases agree with TRBD1. CDR3 length: 15 residues. With V trimmed by 4 bases and J by 5 bases, 10 bases remained unmatched. The germline gives CDR1 GTSNPN, CDR2 SVGIG (reference sequence). CDR3 loop: CAWTPGTGEVETQYF. CDR3 coding DNA: TGTGCCTGGACGCCCGGGACAGGGGAAGTGGAGACCCAGTACTTC.

Regarding this clone: One end of the junction is discordant with germline, which a read error may explain. The chain's CDR3 is CASSLALQGPFF. The CDR3 coding sequence is TGTGCCAGCAGCTTGGCGCTTCAGGGGCCTTTTTTT. The chain joins TRBV12-3 or TRBV12-4 to TRBJ1-1; weak D call: TRBD1 (6 bases). The length of the CDR3 is 12 residues.

V is TRBV19 and J is TRBJ2-1; 10 nucleotides agree with TRBD2. Trimming took 6 bases from V and 4 from J; bases not matched to a gene: 9. Germline CDR1 is LNHDA and CDR2 is SQIVND (reference sequence). This CDR3 is 16 amino acids long. The CDR3: CASSPSSGGTYNEQFF. As DNA, the CDR3 is TGTGCCAGTAGCCCTTCTAGCGGGGGCACATACAATGAGCAGTTCTTC. The entire variable domain, with the rest obtained from reference TRBV19 and TRBJ2-1, is as follows: DGGITQSPKYLFRKEGQNVTLSCEQNLNHDAMYWYRQDPGQGLRLIYYSQIVNDFQKGDIAEGYSVSREKKESFPLTVTSAQKNPTAFYLCASSPSSGGTYNEQFFGPGTRLTVL.

The V gene is TRBV11-2, the J gene TRBJ2-5; 7 bases agree with TRBD2. The CDR3 is 13 residues long. V lost 3 bases to trimming and J lost 9 bases; unmatched junction nucleotides: 7. The germline CDR1 and CDR2 sequences are SGHAT and FQNNGV. This CDR3 reads CASSFVGGEAQYF. The CDR3 DNA reads as TGTGCCAGCAGCTTTGTGGGGGGGGAGGCCCAGTACTTC.

About this clone: Germline is not matched at one junction end, which may reflect a read error. The chain recombines TRBV5-6 with TRBJ1-2, with D possibly TRBD1 on 5 matching bases. CDR3 length equals 12 residues. Germline values: CDR1 SGHDT, CDR2 YYEEEE. Written as DNA, the CDR3 is TGTGCCAGCAGCTTTGAGCAGGGAGAACCTGGCTTC. Its protein product is CASSFEQGEPGF. Full variable domain (rest looked up from reference TRBV5-6 and TRBJ1-2): DAGVTQSPTHLIKTRGQQVTLRCSPKSGHDTVSWYQQALGQGPQFIFQYYEEEERQRGNFPDRFSGHQFPNYSSELNVNALLLGDSALYLCASSFEQGEPGFGSGTRLTVV.

This clone appeared a single time. V is TRBV9 and J is TRBJ2-5; D perhaps matches TRBD2 (6 bases). CDR3 length: 16 amino acids. The germline gives CDR1 SGDLS, CDR2 YYNGEE. Trimming removed 0 bases from V and 0 bases from J, with 12 bases in between. The CDR3 nucleotides read TGTGCCAGCAGCGTAGGTTTAGCGGACTACCAAGAGACCCAGTACTTC. Its translation: CASSVGLADYQETQYF.

This clone was observed a handful of times. The CDR3 DNA follows: TGTGCCAGCAGTCGCGGGACAGTCAATCAGCCCCAGCATTTT. Protein: CASSRGTVNQPQHF. The chain joins TRBV2 to TRBJ1-5, with 7 bases identical to TRBD1. The V segment lost 5 bases and the J segment 3 bases; nucleotides outside the gene matches: 4. Germline lookup yields CDR1 SNHLY and CDR2 FYNNEI. This CDR3 has 14 amino acids.

This clone came up a few times. The same CDR3 also results from other DNA sequences found in this sample. V usage is TRBV18 and J usage is TRBJ2-2; D is ambiguous. The CDR3 consists of 12 residues. The germline gives CDR1 KGHSH, CDR2 LQKENI. Trimming left V 2 bases short and J 5 bases short, with 3 bases between. The CDR3 here is CASSPDTGELFF. DNA for the CDR3: TGTGCCAGCTCACCAGATACCGGGGAGCTGTTTTTT.

This clone was seen a few times. The rearrangement joins TRBV7-2 to TRBJ1-1, with D unclear. Germline-derived CDR1 and CDR2 are SGHTA and FQGNSA. V lost 1 base and J lost 5, with 14 bases in between. CDR3 length: 15 residues. The CDR3 spells CASSLGISSTTEAFF. The CDR3 coding sequence is TGTGCCAGCAGCTTAGGAATCTCCTCCACGACTGAAGCTTTCTTT.

The chain has TRBV6-4 and TRBJ1-2, with 9 bases identical to TRBD1. Unmatched junction bases numbered 13, after V lost 7 bases and J lost 7 bases. Looked up from germline, CDR1 is MRHNA and CDR2 is SNTAGT. CDR3 length equals 15 residues. The CDR3 coding sequence is TGTGCCAGCAAGGCACAGGGGGCGAGCCCCTCTGGCTACACCTTC. This encodes CASKAQGASPSGYTF.

The chain uses TRBV11-2 and TRBJ1-1; D possibly corresponds to TRBD1 (5 bases). V lost 1 base, J lost 1 base, and 10 bases lay in between. Germline loops: CDR1 SGHAT, CDR2 FQNNGV. CDR3 size: 15 residues. The CDR3 is CASSLVIGTNTEAFF. The CDR3 nucleotides read TGTGCCAGCAGCTTAGTGATAGGGACGAACACTGAAGCTTTCTTT.

The rearrangement joins TRBV11-2 to TRBJ2-7; TRBD2 aligns across 7 bases. With 3 bases clipped from V and 7 bases from J, the junction kept 6 bases outside the gene matches. CDR1 is SGHAT and CDR2 is FQNNGV in the germline V gene. The CDR3 has 13 amino acids. DNA for the CDR3: TGTGCCAGCAGCTTTCTCCTGGGGGGGGAGCAGTACTTC. It is translated as CASSFLLGGEQYF.

This clone is a singleton in its sample. The CDR3 is CASSHSSSYEQYF. CDR3 DNA sequence: TGTGCCAGCAGCCATAGCAGCTCCTACGAGCAGTACTTC. The V and J genes are TRBV3-1 (or the pseudogene TRBV3-2) and TRBJ2-7; D is undetermined. CDR1 is LGHDT, CDR2 YNNKEL, per germline (reference sequence). The V gene lost 3 bases and the J gene lost 0 bases, with 6 bases spanning the gap. This CDR3 contains 13 residues.

The CDR3 DNA sequence: TGTGCCAGCAGTGAAGCGAGTACCGGGAGCTACTATGGCTACACCTTC. Protein sequence: CASSEASTGSYYGYTF. This chain links TRBV6-1 with TRBJ1-2, with no clear D. The CDR3 covers 16 residues. V lost 0 bases to trimming and J lost 3 bases, with 14 bases between them. The germline V gene has CDR1 MNHNS and CDR2 SASEGT.

This chain joins TRBV3-1 (or the pseudogene TRBV3-2) and TRBJ2-3; 9 bases are shared with TRBD1. The CDR3 is made up of 16 amino acids. J lost 1 base, V lost 4 bases, and 6 bases had no gene match. Looked up from germline, CDR1 is LGHDT and CDR2 is YNNKEL (reference sequence). The CDR3 protein is CASSPGQGPRTDTQYF. The CDR3 nucleotides are TGTGCCAGCAGCCCAGGACAGGGGCCCCGCACAGATACGCAGTATTTT.

The V call is TRBV15, the J call TRBJ1-5; the D gene is possibly TRBD1 (5 bases). The CDR3 is 15 amino acids. V lost 6 bases to trimming and J lost 3 bases, with 15 bases between them. Germline CDR1 LNHNV, CDR2 YYDKDF (reference sequence). The CDR3 DNA reads TGTGCCACCAGTAGACAGTTAGGGGACAATCAGCCCCAGCATTTT. As protein: CATSRQLGDNQPQHF.

This chain links TRBV5-1 with TRBJ1-2; D not certain. CDR1 is SGHRS and CDR2 is YFSETQ in the germline V gene. Deletions cut 9 bases from V and 4 bases from J, with 25 bases between. This CDR3 is built from 16 residues. CDR3 sequence: CATQRTPSMQLYGYTF. The CDR3 nucleotides read TGCGCCACCCAAAGGACCCCCTCGATGCAGCTCTATGGCTACACCTTC.

This chain connects TRBV11-2 to TRBJ2-7; no reliable D call. The CDR3 runs 11 residues. Germline CDR1 is SGHAT and CDR2 is FQNNGV. The ends were cut back, 5 bases at V and 1 base at J, with 3 bases in the middle. Here the CDR3 reads CASSTSYEQYF. The CDR3 coding sequence is TGTGCCAGCAGCACTTCCTACGAGCAGTACTTC.

This chain joins TRBV9 and TRBJ2-7, with D perhaps TRBD1 (6 bases). This CDR3 is built from 14 residues. Germline V CDR1 and CDR2: SGDLS, YYNGEE. Trimming removed 4 bases at V and 6 bases at J, with 17 bases between. The CDR3 region is CASSIGDISTEQYF. The CDR3 nucleotides read TGTGCCAGCAGCATAGGGGACATCTCTACCGAGCAGTACTTC.

V and J are TRBV11-2 and TRBJ2-7, with D possibly matching TRBD1 (6 bases). Germline loops: CDR1 SGHAT, CDR2 FQNNGV. This CDR3 region has 14 residues. Trimming took 1 base from V and 2 from J, leaving 9 bases between them. This CDR3 is CASSLVTGPYEQYF. The CDR3 nucleotides read TGTGCCAGCAGCTTAGTTACAGGGCCCTACGAGCAGTACTTC.

The gene calls are TRBV28 and TRBJ2-3; D is undetermined. The CDR3 sequence is 19 residues long. CDR1 and CDR2 from the germline V gene are MDHEN and SYDVKM. Trimming stripped 2 bases from V and 0 bases from J, with 21 bases between. This CDR3 reads CASSLPTSPTPLSTDTQYF. The CDR3 DNA reads TGTGCCAGCAGTTTACCAACCAGTCCCACCCCTCTAAGCACAGATACGCAGTATTTT.

This clone was seen only once. The V and J genes are TRBV29-1 and TRBJ1-1, with 8 bases lining up with TRBD1. V shed 6 bases, J shed 5 bases, and the junction held 8 bases outside the gene matches. The germline CDR1 and CDR2 sequences are SQVTM and ANQGSEA. The CDR3 runs to 13 residues. The CDR3 DNA reads TGCAGCGTCAGGACAGGGAAGGCGACTGAAGCTTTCTTT. This codes for CSVRTGKATEAFF.

The V gene is TRBV28, the J gene TRBJ2-7, with D perhaps being TRBD1 or TRBD2 (5 bases each). The ends were cut back, 2 bases at V and 3 bases at J, with 11 bases in the middle. The length of the CDR3 is 14 residues. The V gene's germline CDR1 is MDHEN and CDR2 SYDVKM. The CDR3 DNA follows: TGTGCCAGCAGTTTAGAGGGGATAAACTACGAGCAGTACTTC. It specifies CASSLEGINYEQYF.